These 14 T cell receptor beta chains came from one sample sequenced in a study of T-cell memory formation after mild COVID-19. A single record per CDR3 protein comes from TCRdb applying MiXCR to the 5' RACE reads. The table records roughly 40,000 distinct CDR3 sequences, under 7.5% of them present only once. Sequences were obtained from PBMCs or a T cell subset sorted from them (not recorded which). These receptor sequences come from a man younger than 35 who had mild COVID-19 (a few samples of this study predate the infection). Cell type and time point are not known.

DNA of the CDR3: TGTGCCAGCAGTCCATCGACAGCAGAGACCCAGTACTTC. Protein product: CASSPSTAETQYF. The V call is TRBV28, the J call TRBJ2-5, with D possibly TRBD1 on 5 matching bases. The germline V and J ends were trimmed by 5 bases and 4 bases, with 11 bases remaining between them. Germline CDR1 and CDR2: MDHEN and SYDVKM. The CDR3 is 13 residues long. Complete variable domain (other parts from reference TRBV28 and TRBJ2-5): DVKVTQSSRYLVKRTGEKVFLECVQDMDHENMFWYRQDPGLGLRLIYFSYDVKMKEKGDIPEGYSVSREKKERFSLILESASTNQTSMYLCASSPSTAETQYFGPGTRLLVL.

This clonotype was detected only a few times. V gene TRBV12-3 or TRBV12-4 combines with J gene TRBJ2-3, with a weak D call TRBD2 (6 bases). With 6 bases removed from V and 7 bases from J, the gap between germline ends came to 17 bases. The CDR3 totals 14 residues. CDR3 sequence reads: CASSGTAPPHTQYF. The CDR3 bases are TGTGCCAGCAGCGGGACTGCGCCTCCTCATACGCAGTATTTT.

This chain links TRBV2 with TRBJ2-3, with TRBD2 matching 8 bases. CDR1 and CDR2 from the germline V gene are SNHLY and FYNNEI. This CDR3 comprises 14 residues. V lost 7 bases to trimming and J lost 7 bases; unmatched junction nucleotides: 10. The CDR3, as DNA: TGTGCCAGCACTAACGGGGGGGCTGAGCATACGCAGTATTTT. It encodes CASTNGGAEHTQYF.

This clonotype was detected only a few times. The rearrangement links TRBV10-3 to TRBJ2-3; TRBD1 matches 8 bases. After removal of 7 bases from V and 4 bases from J, the junction contained 4 bases not matched to a gene. CDR3 length equals 13 residues. Germline CDR1 ENHRY, CDR2 SYGVKD. The DNA for the CDR3 is TGTGCCATCACCGGACAGGGCTCAGATACGCAGTATTTT. Amino acid sequence: CAITGQGSDTQYF.

CDR3 loop: CASSETSGGTFEQFF. CDR3 nucleotides: TGTGCCAGCAGCGAGACTAGCGGGGGCACCTTTGAGCAGTTCTTC. The rearrangement links TRBV9 to TRBJ2-1; 12 bases align to TRBD2. V shed 3 bases and J 9 bases; nucleotides not matched to a gene: 7. The germline V gene has CDR1 SGDLS and CDR2 YYNGEE. The CDR3 extends over 15 amino acids.

The chain is built from TRBV10-3 and TRBJ1-1; D not certain. The CDR3 sequence is 14 residues long. CDR1 and CDR2 (germline): ENHRY, SYGVKD. V lost 0 bases to trimming and J lost 4 bases, with 9 bases between them. This chain's CDR3 is CAISESRRFTEAFF. CDR3 nucleotide sequence: TGTGCCATCAGTGAGTCACGGAGGTTCACTGAAGCTTTCTTT.

This clonotype has only a few counts. The chain links TRBV6-5 to TRBJ2-7; D may be TRBD2 (5 bases). V gave up 6 bases and J gave up 0 bases, with 9 bases separating them. This CDR3 comprises 13 residues. In germline, CDR1 is MNHEY, CDR2 SVGAGI. The CDR3, as DNA: TGTGCCAGCAGGCGGGCCAGCTCCTACGAGCAGTACTTC. This translates into CASRRASSYEQYF.

This clonotype has only a few counts. CDR3 amino acids: CASSPPRSGQGDGVNYGYTF. CDR3 DNA: TGCGCCAGCAGCCCCCCTCGGAGTGGACAGGGAGACGGAGTCAACTATGGCTACACCTTC. The J gene is TRBJ1-2, the V gene TRBV5-1; TRBD1 matches at 8 bases. CDR1 SGHRS and CDR2 YFSETQ come from the germline V gene. The ends lost 4 bases at V and 2 bases at J; junction bases unmatched: 22. This CDR3 region has 20 residues.

This clonotype is categorized as medium-sized. The chain recombines TRBV7-3 with TRBJ2-5; D is unclear. Trimming pared 1 base from V and 4 bases from J, leaving 13 bases between. The CDR3 has 15 amino acids. The V gene's germline CDR1 is SGHTA and CDR2 FQGTGA. In nucleotides, the CDR3 is TGTGCCAGCAGCTTAATAGGGCTGGATGGAGAGACCCAGTACTTC. Residues: CASSLIGLDGETQYF.

The table lists this clonotype with a few counts. This chain joins TRBV3-1 and TRBJ1-1; D possibly corresponds to TRBD1 (5 bases). The CDR3 runs 14 residues. Trimming took off 0 bases at V and 6 bases at J, with 11 bases between the two ends. Germline V gene lookup returns CDR1 LGHDT and CDR2 YNNKEL (reference sequence). The CDR3 sequence: CASSQEWQGAEAFF. The CDR3 nucleotides are TGTGCCAGCAGCCAAGAGTGGCAGGGAGCTGAAGCTTTCTTT.

J is TRBJ2-3 and V is TRBV12-3 or TRBV12-4; D not certain. Trimming removed 5 bases at V and 5 bases at J, with 14 bases between. This CDR3 is built from 14 residues. The DNA of the CDR3 is TGTGCCAGCAGTCCGACGGTAGTGATAGATACGCAGTATTTT. This codes for CASSPTVVIDTQYF.

Here the CDR3 DNA reads TGCAGTGCTCCGAGCGGGGGGGCTTGGGAGACCCAGTACTTC. The encoded protein is CSAPSGGAWETQYF. The J gene is TRBJ2-5, the V gene TRBV20-1, with 10 bases that match TRBD2. Germline loops: CDR1 DFQATT, CDR2 SNEGSKA (reference sequence). This CDR3 is built from 14 residues. V was clipped by 5 bases and J by 5 bases; unmatched bases: 8.

The chain uses TRBV5-1 and TRBJ1-5, with D perhaps matching TRBD1 (6 bases). The CDR3 is 16 amino acids. The germline gives CDR1 SGHRS, CDR2 YFSETQ. Trimming took 4 bases from V and 5 from J, leaving 19 bases between them. The CDR3 region is CASSPLPTGTYQPQHF. CDR3 DNA: TGCGCCAGCAGCCCCCTCCCGACAGGTACTTATCAGCCCCAGCATTTT.

This sequence joins TRBV28 and TRBJ1-1; TRBD1 matches 7 bases. Per the germline V gene, CDR1 is MDHEN and CDR2 is SYDVKM. The CDR3 is 14 residues long. Trimming removed 2 bases from V and 5 bases from J; junction bases left unmatched: 5. CDR3 in amino acids: CASSLRQGWTEAFF. The DNA of the CDR3 is TGTGCCAGCAGTTTACGACAGGGTTGGACTGAAGCTTTCTTT.